The clone carrying this T cell receptor beta chain came up once. Its antigen remains unidentified. The data belong to a study of T cell responses to AZD1222 COVID-19 vaccine. Study observations and caveats: A mostly white British donor set with more females was recruited, and clonal diversity was possibly underestimated. Baseline serology detected seropositivity in only 6 or 7 AZD1222 recipients.

The data were produced by immunoSEQ multiplex PCR, yet TCRdb's version contains in-frame clones alone and is incomplete. The sample carries fewer than 200,000 clones, roughly 90% recorded once. Material: peripheral blood, obtained 28 days after the second AZD1222 dose. The clonotype was recovered from an adult who received the AZD1222 COVID-19 vaccine.

CDR3 coding DNA: TGCGCCAGCAGCCAAGAGGCTCTCTCCCCGGGAGAGCAGTACTTC. Residues: CASSQEALSPGEQYF. V is TRBV4-3 and J is TRBJ2-7, with D perhaps TRBD2 (5 bases). The V end lost 0 bases, the J end lost 7 bases, and 16 bases lay between the germline ends. The CDR3 is made up of 15 amino acids. Per germline, CDR1 LGHNA and CDR2 YSLEER.